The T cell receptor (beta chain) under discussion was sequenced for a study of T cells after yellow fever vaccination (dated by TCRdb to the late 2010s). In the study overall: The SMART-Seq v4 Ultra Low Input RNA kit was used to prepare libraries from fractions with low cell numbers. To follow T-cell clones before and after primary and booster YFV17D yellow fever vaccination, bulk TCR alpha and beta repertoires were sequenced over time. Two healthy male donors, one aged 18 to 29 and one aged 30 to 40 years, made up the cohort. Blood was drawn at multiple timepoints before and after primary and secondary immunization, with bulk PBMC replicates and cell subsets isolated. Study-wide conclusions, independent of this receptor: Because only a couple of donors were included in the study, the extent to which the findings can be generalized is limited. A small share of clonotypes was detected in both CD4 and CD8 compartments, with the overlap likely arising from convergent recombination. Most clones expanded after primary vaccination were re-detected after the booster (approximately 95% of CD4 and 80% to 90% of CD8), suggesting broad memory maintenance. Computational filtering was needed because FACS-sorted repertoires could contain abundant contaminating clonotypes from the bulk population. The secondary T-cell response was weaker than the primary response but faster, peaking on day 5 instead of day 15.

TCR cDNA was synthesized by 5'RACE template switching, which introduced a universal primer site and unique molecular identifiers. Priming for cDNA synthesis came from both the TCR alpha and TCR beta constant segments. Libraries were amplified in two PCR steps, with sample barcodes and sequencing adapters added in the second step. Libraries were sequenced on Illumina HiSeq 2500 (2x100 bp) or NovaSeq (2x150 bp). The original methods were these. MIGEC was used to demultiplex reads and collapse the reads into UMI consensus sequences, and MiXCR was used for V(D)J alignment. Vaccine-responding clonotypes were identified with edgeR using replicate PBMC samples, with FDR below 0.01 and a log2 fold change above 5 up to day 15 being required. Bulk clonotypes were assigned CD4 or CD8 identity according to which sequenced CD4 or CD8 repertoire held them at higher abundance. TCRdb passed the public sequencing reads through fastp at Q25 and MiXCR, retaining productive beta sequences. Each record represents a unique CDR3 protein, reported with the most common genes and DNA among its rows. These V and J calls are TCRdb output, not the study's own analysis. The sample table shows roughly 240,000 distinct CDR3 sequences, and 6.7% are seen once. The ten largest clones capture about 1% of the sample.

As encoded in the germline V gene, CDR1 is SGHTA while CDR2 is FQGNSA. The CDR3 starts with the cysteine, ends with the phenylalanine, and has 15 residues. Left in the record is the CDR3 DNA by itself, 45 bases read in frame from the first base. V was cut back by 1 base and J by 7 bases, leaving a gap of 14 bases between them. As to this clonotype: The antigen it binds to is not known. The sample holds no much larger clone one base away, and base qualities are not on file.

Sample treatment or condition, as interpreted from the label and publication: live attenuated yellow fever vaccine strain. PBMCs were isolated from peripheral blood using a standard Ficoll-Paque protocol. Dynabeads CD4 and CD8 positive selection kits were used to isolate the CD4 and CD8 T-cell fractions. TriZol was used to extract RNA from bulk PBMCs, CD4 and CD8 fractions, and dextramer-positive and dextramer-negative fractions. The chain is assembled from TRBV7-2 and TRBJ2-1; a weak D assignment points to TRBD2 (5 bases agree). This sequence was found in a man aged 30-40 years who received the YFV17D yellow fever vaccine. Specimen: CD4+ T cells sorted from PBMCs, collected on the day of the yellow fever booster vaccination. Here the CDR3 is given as CASSLEDRRTNEQFF. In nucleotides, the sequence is TGTGCCAGCAGCTTAGAGGACCGGCGGACTAATGAGCAGTTCTTC.